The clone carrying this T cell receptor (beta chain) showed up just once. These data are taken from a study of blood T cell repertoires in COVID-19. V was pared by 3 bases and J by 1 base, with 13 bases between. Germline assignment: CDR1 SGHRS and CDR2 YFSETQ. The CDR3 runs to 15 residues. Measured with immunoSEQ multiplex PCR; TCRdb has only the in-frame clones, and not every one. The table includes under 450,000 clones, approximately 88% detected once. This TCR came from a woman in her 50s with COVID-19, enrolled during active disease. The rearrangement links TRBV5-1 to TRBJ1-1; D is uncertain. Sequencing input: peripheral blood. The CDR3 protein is CASSWTSVRNTEAFF. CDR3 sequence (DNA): TGCGCCAGCAGCTGGACTTCGGTGAGGAACACTGAAGCTTTCTTT.